This entry lists 22 T cell receptor beta chains sequenced from one sample in a study of cytomegalovirus exposure and HLA in healthy donors. Primers for the PCR totalled 60 Vbeta and 13 Jbeta. Clones were read by immunoSEQ multiplex PCR, and TCRdb kept only the in-frame ones, dropping some. The sample lists approximately 300,000 clones, 80% occurring once. Sequenced: PBMCs. The receptors come from a girl aged 2-10 years in good health and CMV-seronegative.

This chain links TRBV30 with TRBJ1-1; 7 bases fit TRBD1. Losses at the gene ends were 6 bases for V and 0 bases for J; bases not matched to a gene: 4. The CDR3 spans 13 residues. Germline V gene sequence: CDR1 GTSNPN, CDR2 SVGIG (reference sequence). CDR3 loop: CACQGQLNTEAFF. CDR3 DNA: TGTGCCTGCCAGGGACAGCTGAACACTGAAGCTTTCTTT.

The V call is TRBV29-1, the J call TRBJ2-7; tentatively, D is TRBD1 (6 bases). The CDR3 runs to 13 residues. Per the germline V gene, CDR1 is SQVTM and CDR2 is ANQGSEA. The V gene lost 6 bases and the J gene lost 1 base, with 13 bases spanning the gap. The CDR3 is CSVRKTGSYEQYF. The CDR3 region has the DNA TGCAGCGTGCGCAAGACAGGTTCCTACGAGCAGTACTTC.

The chain recombines TRBV6-6 with TRBJ1-3; TRBD1 matches at 7 bases. Per germline, CDR1 MNHNY and CDR2 SVGAGI (reference sequence). With 8 bases clipped from V and 1 base from J, the junction kept 11 bases outside the gene matches. The CDR3 runs to 16 residues. The CDR3 nucleotides are TGTGCCAGCCGGGATATTACAGGGGCATCTGGAAACACCATATATTTT. As protein: CASRDITGASGNTIYF.

The chain is built from TRBV4-1 and TRBJ2-3; 13 bases are a match to TRBD2. The CDR3 totals 17 residues. Trimming took 5 bases from V and 4 from J; bases not matched to a gene: 9. CDR1 and CDR2 from the germline V gene are MGHRA and YSYEKL. The DNA for the CDR3 is TGCGCCAGCAGCGGACCTGAGGGACTAGCGGGACCAGATACGCAGTATTTT. It codes for CASSGPEGLAGPDTQYF.

This clone was detected only once. This sequence joins TRBV4-3 and TRBJ2-7; D unclear. Trimming took off 1 base at V and 0 bases at J, with 16 bases between the two ends. The CDR3 totals 17 residues. CDR1 and CDR2 (germline): LGHNA, YSLEER. In nucleotides, the CDR3 is TGCGCCAGCAGCCAAGCGTGGTCTTCGTACTCCTCCTACGAGCAGTACTTC. Translating gives CASSQAWSSYSSYEQYF.

This clone was seen just once. The chain is built from TRBV5-4 and TRBJ2-7, with a weak D call TRBD2 (6 bases). V was pared by 0 bases and J by 4 bases, with 20 bases between. This CDR3 is built from 17 residues. CDR1 is SGHNT, CDR2 YYREEE, per germline (reference sequence). As DNA, the CDR3 is TGTGCCAGCAGCTTGGTTGGGCGGGGCAGGCTTCTTTACGAGCAGTACTTC. Translated, it gives CASSLVGRGRLLYEQYF.

The CDR3 here is CASSRRTGETDTQYF. CDR3 coding DNA: TGTGCCAGCAGTAGAAGGACAGGGGAGACAGATACGCAGTATTTT. V usage is TRBV7-6 and J usage is TRBJ2-3; TRBD1 matches at 9 bases. Losses at the gene ends were 6 bases for V and 3 bases for J; bases not matched to a gene: 7. The V gene's germline CDR1 is SGHVS and CDR2 FNYEAQ. The CDR3 covers 15 residues.

This chain connects TRBV7-9 to TRBJ2-7, with D unclear. The CDR3 has 12 amino acids. V was trimmed by 3 bases and J by 4 bases, leaving 7 bases between them. Germline lookup yields CDR1 SEHNR and CDR2 FQNEAQ (reference sequence). This chain's CDR3 is CASSFNSYEQYF. CDR3 coding DNA: TGTGCCAGCAGCTTCAATAGTTACGAGCAGTACTTC.

In DNA, the CDR3 is TGTGCCAGCAGTTTATATTCGGGACAGAAGCAGTTCTTC. Amino acid sequence: CASSLYSGQKQFF. The chain carries TRBV27 and TRBJ2-1, with 7 nucleotides matching TRBD1. V was clipped by 1 base and J by 11 bases; unmatched bases: 5. There are 13 residues in the CDR3. Germline lookup yields CDR1 MNHEY and CDR2 SMNVEV (reference sequence).

The V and J genes are TRBV7-8 and TRBJ2-3; 8 bases align to TRBD2. CDR3 length equals 16 residues. The germline CDR1 and CDR2 sequences are SGHVS and FQNEAQ. The V gene end was trimmed by 4 bases and the J gene end by 6 bases; junction bases not matched to a gene: 12. The CDR3: CASSSPAGEGGDTQYF. The CDR3 bases are TGTGCCAGCAGCTCCCCAGCGGGAGAGGGAGGGGATACGCAGTATTTT.

The V call is TRBV10-3, the J call TRBJ2-7; D is unclear. The germline gives CDR1 ENHRY, CDR2 SYGVKD. Trimming took 2 bases from V and 0 from J, leaving 11 bases between them. This CDR3 is built from 15 residues. CDR3 DNA sequence: TGTGCCATCAGTGAGAGGATATCTAGCTCCTACGAGCAGTACTTC. It yields the protein CAISERISSSYEQYF.

As to this clone: Other DNA variants within this sample encode the same CDR3. The CDR3 is CASSLDSYNEQFF. The CDR3 DNA follows: TGTGCCAGCAGTCTAGACTCCTACAATGAGCAGTTCTTC. The chain links TRBV28 to TRBJ2-1; no definite D call. There are 13 residues in the CDR3. V lost 5 bases and J lost 0, with 5 bases in between. Germline lookup yields CDR1 MDHEN and CDR2 SYDVKM.

The chain links TRBV6-6 to TRBJ1-6; a possible D gene is TRBD1 (5 bases). This CDR3 spans 15 amino acids. V was cut by 3 bases and J by 9 bases, with 15 bases left in between. CDR1 and CDR2 (germline): MNHNY, SVGAGI (reference sequence). CDR3 DNA: TGTGCCAGCAGTTATTTTGTGGCAGGGTCTTCACCCCTCCACTTT. This sequence encodes CASSYFVAGSSPLHF.

This clone was seen more than once but under ten times. This rearrangement joins TRBV7-2 to TRBJ1-1, with D tentatively TRBD1 (5 bases). Germline-derived CDR1 and CDR2 are SGHTA and FQGNSA. The V and J ends lost 2 bases and 2 bases respectively, with 12 bases between them. The CDR3 loop spans 15 amino acids. The CDR3 nucleotides read TGTGCCAGCAGCTTACGGGCAGGGCGTAACACTGAAGCTTTCTTT. It translates to CASSLRAGRNTEAFF. Using reference TRBV7-2 and TRBJ1-1 for the parts outside the CDR3, the full variable domain is GAGVSQSPSNKVTEKGKDVELRCDPISGHTALYWYRQSLGQGLEFLIYFQGNSAPDKSGLPSDRFSAERTGGSVSTLTIQRTQQEDSAVYLCASSLRAGRNTEAFFGQGTRLTVV.

The V call is TRBV7-9, the J call TRBJ2-7; weak D call: TRBD1 (5 bases). V lost 1 base to trimming and J lost 0 bases, with 7 bases between them. The length of the CDR3 is 14 residues. Germline values: CDR1 SEHNR, CDR2 FQNEAQ (reference sequence). The CDR3 DNA reads TGTGCCAGCAGCTTAGGACAGAACTCCTACGAGCAGTACTTC. This gives the protein CASSLGQNSYEQYF.

The chain joins TRBV29-1 to TRBJ2-1; 7 bases map to TRBD2. The germline V gene has CDR1 SQVTM and CDR2 ANQGSEA. V lost 7 bases to trimming and J lost 6 bases; unmatched junction nucleotides: 12. The CDR3 runs to 14 residues. CDR3 sequence: CSGKRDHRGNEQFF. The CDR3, as DNA: TGCAGCGGAAAGCGGGATCACCGGGGCAATGAGCAGTTCTTC.

The chain couples TRBV6-5 to TRBJ2-7, with a weak D call TRBD1 (5 bases). The CDR3 has 15 amino acids. The germline V gene has CDR1 MNHEY and CDR2 SVGAGI. Trimming cost V 6 bases and J 0 bases, with 15 bases left between them. DNA for the CDR3: TGTGCCAGCAGACTCCGACAGATTAACTCCTACGAGCAGTACTTC. Its protein is CASRLRQINSYEQYF.

This sequence joins TRBV30 and TRBJ1-2; no definite D call. Trimming cost V 7 bases and J 10 bases, with 16 bases left between them. Per germline, CDR1 GTSNPN and CDR2 SVGIG (reference sequence). This CDR3 spans 11 amino acids. CDR3 loop: CAYREVPLYTF. The CDR3 DNA reads TGTGCCTACCGGGAAGTCCCTCTCTACACCTTC.

CDR3 protein: CASSSPGQGAYEQYF. The CDR3, as DNA: TGTGCCAGCAGCTCGCCGGGACAGGGGGCCTACGAGCAGTACTTC. The rearrangement joins TRBV5-4 to TRBJ2-7, with 11 bases matching TRBD1. Germline lookup yields CDR1 SGHNT and CDR2 YYREEE (reference sequence). There are 15 residues in the CDR3. The trim removed 3 bases at V and 2 bases at J, leaving 4 bases unmatched.

The chain recombines TRBV7-9 with TRBJ1-2; possibly TRBD1 for D (5 bases). There are 14 residues in the CDR3. Germline V gene lookup returns CDR1 SEHNR and CDR2 FQNEAQ (reference sequence). V was cut by 0 bases and J by 4 bases, with 9 bases left in between. For the CDR3, the DNA is TGTGCCAGCAGCTTAGCACAGGCCATCTATGGCTACACCTTC. It translates to CASSLAQAIYGYTF.

V gene TRBV11-2 combines with J gene TRBJ2-7, with unresolved D. Per the germline V gene, CDR1 is SGHAT and CDR2 is FQNNGV. The CDR3 spans 14 residues. The V gene lost 7 bases and the J gene lost 0 bases, with 13 bases spanning the gap. The CDR3 spells CASNPLPSSYEQYF. CDR3 bases: TGTGCCAGCAACCCTCTGCCCAGCTCCTACGAGCAGTACTTC.

This clone was seen a handful of times. The V and J genes are TRBV5-1 and TRBJ2-2, with 7 bases matching TRBD1. With 1 base clipped from V and 4 bases from J, the junction kept 4 bases outside the gene matches. The CDR3 is 15 amino acids. The germline CDR1 and CDR2 sequences are SGHRS and YFSETQ. The CDR3 DNA sequence: TGCGCCAGCAGCTTGTTAGGGGGCCCCACCGGGGAGCTGTTTTTT. It is translated as CASSLLGGPTGELFF.